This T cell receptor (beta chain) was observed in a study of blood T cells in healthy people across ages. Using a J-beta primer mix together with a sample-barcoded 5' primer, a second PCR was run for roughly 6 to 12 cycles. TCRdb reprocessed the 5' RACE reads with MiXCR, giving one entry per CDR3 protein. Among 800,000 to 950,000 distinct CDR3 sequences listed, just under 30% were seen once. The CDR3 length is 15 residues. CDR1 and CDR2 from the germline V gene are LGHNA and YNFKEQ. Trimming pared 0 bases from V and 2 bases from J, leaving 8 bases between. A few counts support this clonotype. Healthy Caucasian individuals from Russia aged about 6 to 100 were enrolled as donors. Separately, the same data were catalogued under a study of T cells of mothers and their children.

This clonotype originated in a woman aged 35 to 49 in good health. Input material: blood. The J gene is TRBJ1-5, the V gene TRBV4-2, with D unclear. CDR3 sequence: CASSQEKGGNQPQHF. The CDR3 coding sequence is TGTGCCAGCAGCCAAGAGAAGGGTGGCAATCAGCCCCAGCATTTT.